Below, one TCR beta chain is given with its context. The data were obtained in a study of blood T cell repertoires in COVID-19. About the study: Spain, Italy and the United States supplied samples that represented acute and convalescent COVID-19.

TCRdb keeps only in-frame clones here, not all; method: immunoSEQ multiplex PCR. The repertoire holds about 98,000 clones, with more than 70% as singletons. The CDR3 is made up of 14 amino acids. Germline-derived CDR1 and CDR2 are SGHTA and FQGNSA. The J segment lost 5 bases and the V segment lost 6 bases, leaving 5 bases of the junction unmatched. The V gene is TRBV7-2, the J gene TRBJ2-1; 9 bases match TRBD1. This TCR came from a man between 65 and 85 years old with acute or convalescent COVID-19. Sequencing input: peripheral blood. CDR3 coding DNA: TGTGCCAGCAGACCCGGACAGGGGCACAATGAGCAGTTCTTC. Translating gives CASRPGQGHNEQFF. Complete variable domain (other parts from reference TRBV7-2 and TRBJ2-1): GAGVSQSPSNKVTEKGKDVELRCDPISGHTALYWYRQSLGQGLEFLIYFQGNSAPDKSGLPSDRFSAERTGGSVSTLTIQRTQQEDSAVYLCASRPGQGHNEQFFGPGTRLTVL.